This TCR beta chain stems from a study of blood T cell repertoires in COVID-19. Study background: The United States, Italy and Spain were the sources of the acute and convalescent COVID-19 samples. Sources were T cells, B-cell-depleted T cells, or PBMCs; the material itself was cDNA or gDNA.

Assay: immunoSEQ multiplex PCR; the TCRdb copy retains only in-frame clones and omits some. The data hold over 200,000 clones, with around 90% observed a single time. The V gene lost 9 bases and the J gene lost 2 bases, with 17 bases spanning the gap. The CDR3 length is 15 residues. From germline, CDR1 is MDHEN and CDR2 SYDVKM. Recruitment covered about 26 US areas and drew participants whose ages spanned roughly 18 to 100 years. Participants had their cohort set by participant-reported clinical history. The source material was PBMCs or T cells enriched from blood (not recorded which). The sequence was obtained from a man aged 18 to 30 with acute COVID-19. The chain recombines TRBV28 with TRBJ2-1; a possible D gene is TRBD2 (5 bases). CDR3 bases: TGTGCCAGTCCCCCCACCCGGGGTCCCTACAATGAGCAGTTCTTC. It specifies CASPPTRGPYNEQFF.